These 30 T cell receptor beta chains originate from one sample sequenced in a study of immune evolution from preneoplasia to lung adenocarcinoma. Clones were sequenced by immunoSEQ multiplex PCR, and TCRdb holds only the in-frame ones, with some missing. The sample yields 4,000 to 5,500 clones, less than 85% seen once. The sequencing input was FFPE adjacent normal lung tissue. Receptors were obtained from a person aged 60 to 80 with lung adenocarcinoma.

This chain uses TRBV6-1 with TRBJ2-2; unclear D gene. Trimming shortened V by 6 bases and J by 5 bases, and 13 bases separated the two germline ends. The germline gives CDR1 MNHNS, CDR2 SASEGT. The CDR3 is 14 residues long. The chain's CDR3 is CASRRDGLTGELFF. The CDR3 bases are TGTGCCAGCAGACGTGACGGTTTGACCGGGGAGCTGTTTTTT.

CDR3 sequence reads: CASRGTGDSPLHF. CDR3 nucleotide sequence: TGTGCCAGCAGGGGAACAGGGGACTCACCCCTCCACTTT. This chain joins TRBV6-5 and TRBJ1-6; the match to TRBD1 covers 7 bases. Germline CDR1 is MNHEY and CDR2 is SVGAGI. The CDR3 totals 13 residues. V trimming: 6 bases; J trimming: 10 bases; junction bases outside the gene matches: 6.

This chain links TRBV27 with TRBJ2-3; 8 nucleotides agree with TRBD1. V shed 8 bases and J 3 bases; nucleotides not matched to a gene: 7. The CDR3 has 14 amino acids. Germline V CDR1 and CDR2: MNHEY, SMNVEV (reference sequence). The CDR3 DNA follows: TGTGCCAGCTCCCGGGACAGGCTTACAGATACGCAGTATTTT. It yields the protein CASSRDRLTDTQYF.

The DNA for the CDR3 is TGTGCCACGAGGTCCGGGACAGGGAATTATGGCTACACCTTC. Its protein product is CATRSGTGNYGYTF. The rearrangement joins TRBV27 to TRBJ1-2, with 9 bases lining up with TRBD1. This CDR3 spans 14 amino acids. Per the germline V gene, CDR1 is MNHEY and CDR2 is SMNVEV (reference sequence). Germline trimming cut 10 bases from V and 5 bases from J; bases unmatched to any gene: 11.

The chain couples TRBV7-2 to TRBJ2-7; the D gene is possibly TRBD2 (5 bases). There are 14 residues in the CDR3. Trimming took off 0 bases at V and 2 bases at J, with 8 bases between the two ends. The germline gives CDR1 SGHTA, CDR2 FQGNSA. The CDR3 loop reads CASSLAGNPYEQYF. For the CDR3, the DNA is TGTGCCAGCAGCTTAGCCGGGAACCCCTACGAGCAGTACTTC.

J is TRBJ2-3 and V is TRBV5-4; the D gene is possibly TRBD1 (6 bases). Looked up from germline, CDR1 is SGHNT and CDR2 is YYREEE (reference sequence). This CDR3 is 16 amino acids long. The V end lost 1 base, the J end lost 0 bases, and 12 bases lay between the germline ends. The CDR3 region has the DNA TGTGCCAGCAGCTTGTACAGGGTCTCTAGCACAGATACGCAGTATTTT. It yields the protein CASSLYRVSSTDTQYF.

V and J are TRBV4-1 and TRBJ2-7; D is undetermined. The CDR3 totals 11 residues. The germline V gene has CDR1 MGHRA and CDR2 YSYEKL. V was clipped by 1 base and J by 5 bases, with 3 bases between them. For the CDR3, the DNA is TGCGCCAGCAGCCAAGGGAACGAGCAGTACTTC. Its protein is CASSQGNEQYF.

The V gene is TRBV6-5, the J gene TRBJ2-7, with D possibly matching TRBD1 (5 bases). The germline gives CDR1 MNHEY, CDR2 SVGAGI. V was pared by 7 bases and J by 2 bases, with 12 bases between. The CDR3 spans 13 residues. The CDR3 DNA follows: TGTGCCAGCACCACCGCAGGGACCTACGAGCAGTACTTC. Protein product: CASTTAGTYEQYF.

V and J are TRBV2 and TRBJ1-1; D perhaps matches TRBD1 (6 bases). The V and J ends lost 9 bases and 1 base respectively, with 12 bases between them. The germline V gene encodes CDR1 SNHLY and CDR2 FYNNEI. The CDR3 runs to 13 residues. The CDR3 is CASTGPRNTEAFF. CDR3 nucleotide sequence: TGTGCCAGTACAGGGCCCAGGAACACTGAAGCTTTCTTT.

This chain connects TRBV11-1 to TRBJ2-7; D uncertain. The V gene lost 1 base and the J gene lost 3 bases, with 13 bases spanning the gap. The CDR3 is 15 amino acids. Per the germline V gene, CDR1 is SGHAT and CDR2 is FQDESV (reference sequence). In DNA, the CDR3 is TGTGCCAGCAGCTTAGATTGGACCGGAGACTACGAGCAGTACTTC. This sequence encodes CASSLDWTGDYEQYF.

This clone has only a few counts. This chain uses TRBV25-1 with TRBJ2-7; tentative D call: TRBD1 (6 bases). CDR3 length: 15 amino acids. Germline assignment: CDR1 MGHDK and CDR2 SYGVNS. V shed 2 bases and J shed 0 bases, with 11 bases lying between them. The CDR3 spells CASSEDRFFSYEQYF. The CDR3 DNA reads TGTGCCAGCAGTGAAGACAGGTTTTTCTCCTACGAGCAGTACTTC.

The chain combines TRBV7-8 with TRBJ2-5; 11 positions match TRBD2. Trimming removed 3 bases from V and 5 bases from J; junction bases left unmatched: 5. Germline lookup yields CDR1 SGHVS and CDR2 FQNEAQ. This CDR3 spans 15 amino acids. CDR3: CASSFSGGAFETQYF. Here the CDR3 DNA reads TGTGCCAGCAGCTTTAGCGGGGGGGCGTTTGAGACCCAGTACTTC. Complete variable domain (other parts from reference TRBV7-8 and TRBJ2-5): GAGVSQSPRYKVAKRGQDVALRCDPISGHVSLFWYQQALGQGPEFLTYFQNEAQLDKSGLPSDRFFAERPEGSVSTLKIQRTQQEDSAVYLCASSFSGGAFETQYFGPGTRLLVL.

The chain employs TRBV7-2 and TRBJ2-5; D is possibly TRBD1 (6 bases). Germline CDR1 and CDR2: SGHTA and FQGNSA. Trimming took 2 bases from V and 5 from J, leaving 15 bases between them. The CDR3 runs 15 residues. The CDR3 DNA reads TGTGCCAGCAGCTTACAGTGGGGGCCGGGGGAGACCCAGTACTTC. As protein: CASSLQWGPGETQYF. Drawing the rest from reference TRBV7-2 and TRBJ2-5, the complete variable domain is GAGVSQSPSNKVTEKGKDVELRCDPISGHTALYWYRQSLGQGLEFLIYFQGNSAPDKSGLPSDRFSAERTGGSVSTLTIQRTQQEDSAVYLCASSLQWGPGETQYFGPGTRLLVL.

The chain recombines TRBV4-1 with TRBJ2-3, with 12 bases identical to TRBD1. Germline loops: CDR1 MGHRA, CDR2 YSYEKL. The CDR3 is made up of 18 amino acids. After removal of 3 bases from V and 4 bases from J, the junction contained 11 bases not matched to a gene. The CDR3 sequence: CASSHPKGGTGGPDTQYF. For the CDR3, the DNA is TGCGCCAGCAGCCATCCCAAAGGTGGGACAGGGGGCCCAGATACGCAGTATTTT.

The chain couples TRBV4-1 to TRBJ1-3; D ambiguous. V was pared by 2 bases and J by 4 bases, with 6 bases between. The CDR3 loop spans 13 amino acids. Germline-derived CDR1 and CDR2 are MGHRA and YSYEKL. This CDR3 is CASSQSPGNTIYF. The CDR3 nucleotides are TGCGCCAGCAGCCAAAGTCCGGGAAACACCATATATTTT.

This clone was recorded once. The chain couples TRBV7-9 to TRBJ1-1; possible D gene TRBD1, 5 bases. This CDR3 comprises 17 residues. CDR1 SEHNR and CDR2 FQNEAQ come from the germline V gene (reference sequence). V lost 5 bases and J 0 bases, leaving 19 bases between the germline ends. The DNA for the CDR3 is TGTGCCAGCAGCGAAACTAGACAGACGTCGATGAACACTGAAGCTTTCTTT. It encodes CASSETRQTSMNTEAFF.

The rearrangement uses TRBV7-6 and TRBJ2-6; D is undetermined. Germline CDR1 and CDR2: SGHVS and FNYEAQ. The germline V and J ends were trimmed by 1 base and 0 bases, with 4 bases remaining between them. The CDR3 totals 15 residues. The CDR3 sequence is CASSLGPSGANVLTF. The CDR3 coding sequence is TGTGCCAGCAGCTTAGGACCCTCTGGGGCCAACGTCCTGACTTTC.

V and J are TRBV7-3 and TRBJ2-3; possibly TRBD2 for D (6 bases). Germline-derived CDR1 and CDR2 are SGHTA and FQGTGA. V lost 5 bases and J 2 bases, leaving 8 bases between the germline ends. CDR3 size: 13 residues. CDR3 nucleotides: TGTGCCAGCAGCCGCGGGGTCACAGATACGCAGTATTTT. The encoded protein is CASSRGVTDTQYF.

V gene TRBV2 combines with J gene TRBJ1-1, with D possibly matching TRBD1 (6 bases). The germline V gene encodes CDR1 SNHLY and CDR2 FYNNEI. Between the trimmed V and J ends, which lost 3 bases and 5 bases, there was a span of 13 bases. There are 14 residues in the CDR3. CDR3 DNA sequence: TGTGCCAGCAGTGAGCACGGGGGGCAAACTGAAGCTTTCTTT. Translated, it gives CASSEHGGQTEAFF.

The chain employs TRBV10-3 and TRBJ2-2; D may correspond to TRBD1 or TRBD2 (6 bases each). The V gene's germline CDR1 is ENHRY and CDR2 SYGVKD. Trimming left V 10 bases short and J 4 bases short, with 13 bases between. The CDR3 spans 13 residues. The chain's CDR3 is CASRTAGTGELFF. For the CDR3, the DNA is TGTGCCAGCCGGACAGCGGGCACCGGGGAGCTGTTTTTT.

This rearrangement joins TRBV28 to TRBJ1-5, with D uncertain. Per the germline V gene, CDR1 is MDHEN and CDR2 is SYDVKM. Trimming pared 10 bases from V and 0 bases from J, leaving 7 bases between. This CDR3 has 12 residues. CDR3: CATAYSNQPQHF. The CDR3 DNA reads TGTGCCACAGCGTATAGCAATCAGCCCCAGCATTTT.

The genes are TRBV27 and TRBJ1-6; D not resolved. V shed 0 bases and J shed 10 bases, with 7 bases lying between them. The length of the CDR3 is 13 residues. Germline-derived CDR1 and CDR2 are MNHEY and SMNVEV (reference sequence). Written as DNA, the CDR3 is TGTGCCAGCAGTTTATCAGGGAGATCACCCCTCCACTTT. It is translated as CASSLSGRSPLHF.

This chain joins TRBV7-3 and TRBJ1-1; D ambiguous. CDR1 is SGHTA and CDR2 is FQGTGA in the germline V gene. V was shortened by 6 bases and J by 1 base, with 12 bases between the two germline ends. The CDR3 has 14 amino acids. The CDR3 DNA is TGTGCCAGCAGTGGAGGGTCGGGGAACACTGAAGCTTTCTTT. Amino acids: CASSGGSGNTEAFF.

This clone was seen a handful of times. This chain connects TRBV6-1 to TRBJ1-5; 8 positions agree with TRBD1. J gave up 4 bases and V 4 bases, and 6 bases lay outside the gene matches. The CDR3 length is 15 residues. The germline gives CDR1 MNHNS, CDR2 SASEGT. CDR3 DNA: TGTGCCAGCAGTGCCGGACAGGGCTTGAATCAGCCCCAGCATTTT. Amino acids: CASSAGQGLNQPQHF.

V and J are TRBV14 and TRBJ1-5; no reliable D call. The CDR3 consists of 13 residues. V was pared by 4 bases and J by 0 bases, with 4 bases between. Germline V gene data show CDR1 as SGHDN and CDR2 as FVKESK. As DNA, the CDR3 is TGTGCCAGCAGCCGGAGTAGCAATCAGCCCCAGCATTTT. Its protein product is CASSRSSNQPQHF.

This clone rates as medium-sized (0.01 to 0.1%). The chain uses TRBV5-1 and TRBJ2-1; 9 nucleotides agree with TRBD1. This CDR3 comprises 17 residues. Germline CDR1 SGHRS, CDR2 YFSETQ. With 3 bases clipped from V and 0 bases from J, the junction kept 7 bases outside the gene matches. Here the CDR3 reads CASSWGGQGVSYNEQFF. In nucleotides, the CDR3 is TGCGCCAGCAGCTGGGGGGGACAGGGCGTCTCCTACAATGAGCAGTTCTTC.

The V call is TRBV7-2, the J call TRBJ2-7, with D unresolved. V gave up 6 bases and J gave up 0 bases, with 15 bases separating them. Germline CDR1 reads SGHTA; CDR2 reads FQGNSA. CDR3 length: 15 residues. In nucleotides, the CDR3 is TGTGCCAGCAGACCTCCCAACACCCCCTCCTACGAGCAGTACTTC. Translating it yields CASRPPNTPSYEQYF.

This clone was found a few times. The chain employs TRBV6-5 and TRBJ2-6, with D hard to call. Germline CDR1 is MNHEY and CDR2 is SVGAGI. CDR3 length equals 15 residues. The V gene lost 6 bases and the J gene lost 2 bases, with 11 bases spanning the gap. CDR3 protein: CASSRTATGANVLTF. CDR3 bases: TGTGCCAGCAGCCGAACAGCAACTGGGGCCAACGTCCTGACTTTC.

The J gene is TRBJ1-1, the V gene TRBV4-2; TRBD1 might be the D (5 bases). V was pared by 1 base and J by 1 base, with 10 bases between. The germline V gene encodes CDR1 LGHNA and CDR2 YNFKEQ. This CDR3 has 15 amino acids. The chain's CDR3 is CASSQVRAQNTEAFF. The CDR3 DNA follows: TGTGCCAGCAGCCAAGTCAGGGCTCAGAACACTGAAGCTTTCTTT.

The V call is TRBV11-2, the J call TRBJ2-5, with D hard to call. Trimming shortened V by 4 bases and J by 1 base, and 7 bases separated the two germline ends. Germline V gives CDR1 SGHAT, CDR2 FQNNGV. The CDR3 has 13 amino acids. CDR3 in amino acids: CASSSDLQETQYF. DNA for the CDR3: TGTGCCAGCAGCTCCGACCTCCAAGAGACCCAGTACTTC.